The next 2 T cell receptor beta chains were all read from a single sample in a study of CD8 T cells in Susac syndrome. Random-hexamer reverse transcription was applied to roughly 0.5 to 1 ug RNA. TCRdb reanalysed the immunoSEQ multiplex PCR reads using MiXCR and keeps one entry per CDR3 protein. The sample comprises approximately 150,000 distinct CDR3 sequences, 85% to 95% of which are singletons, and around 0.11% rests with the top ten. The sequenced sample consisted of CD4+ T cells from PBMCs. The source of these receptors is a human donor with multiple sclerosis.

J is TRBJ2-7 and V is TRBV18; weak D call: TRBD1 (6 bases). V was clipped by 5 bases and J by 7 bases, with 18 bases between them. The CDR3 sequence is 14 residues long. Germline CDR1 and CDR2: KGHSH and LQKENI. Here the CDR3 reads CASSTDRSQREQYF. The CDR3 DNA reads TGTGCCAGCTCAACCGACAGGTCACAGAGGGAGCAGTACTTC.

This clonotype was counted between two and nine times. This chain connects TRBV11-3 to TRBJ2-1; TRBD2 matches 10 bases. The V gene end was trimmed by 4 bases and the J gene end by 0 bases; junction bases not matched to a gene: 0. This CDR3 is 15 amino acids long. In germline, CDR1 is SGHNT, CDR2 YENEEA. The CDR3 here is CASSSSGSSYNEQFF. The CDR3 region has the DNA TGTGCCAGCAGCTCTAGCGGGAGCTCCTACAATGAGCAGTTCTTC.